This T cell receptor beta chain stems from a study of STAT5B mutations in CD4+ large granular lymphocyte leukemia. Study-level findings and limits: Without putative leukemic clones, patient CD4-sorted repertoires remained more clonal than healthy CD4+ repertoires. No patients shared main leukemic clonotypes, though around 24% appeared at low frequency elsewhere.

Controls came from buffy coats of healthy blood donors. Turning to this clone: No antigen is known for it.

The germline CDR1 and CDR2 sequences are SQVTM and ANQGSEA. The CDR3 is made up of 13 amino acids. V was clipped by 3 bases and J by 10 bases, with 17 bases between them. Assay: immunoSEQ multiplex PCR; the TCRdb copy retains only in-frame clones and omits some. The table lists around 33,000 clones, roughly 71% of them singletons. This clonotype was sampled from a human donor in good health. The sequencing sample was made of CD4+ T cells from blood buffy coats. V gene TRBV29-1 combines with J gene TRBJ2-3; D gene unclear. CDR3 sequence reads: CSVEGKARGSQYF. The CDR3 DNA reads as TGCAGCGTTGAGGGTAAGGCCCGCGGCTCGCAGTATTTT.